The 27 T cell receptor beta chains in this list originate from one sample, sequenced in a study of cytomegalovirus exposure and HLA in healthy donors. In the PCR, 60 Vbeta and 13 Jbeta primers were used. Assay used: immunoSEQ multiplex PCR; TCRdb lists only in-frame clones, some missing. The sample lists 200,000 or so clones, 70% to 80% seen once, with 0.2% to 0.25% in the top ten. The material sequenced was PBMCs. The receptors stem from a girl aged 2-9 years in good health and CMV-seronegative.

This rearrangement joins TRBV7-2 to TRBJ2-1, with a tentative D call TRBD1 (5 bases). The CDR3 is 15 amino acids. With 2 bases removed from V and 5 bases from J, the gap between germline ends came to 13 bases. Germline CDR1 reads SGHTA; CDR2 reads FQGNSA. The CDR3, as DNA: TGTGCCAGCAGCTTAACCCAGGGTTTCCACAATGAGCAGTTCTTC. Its translation: CASSLTQGFHNEQFF.

This chain connects TRBV6-1 to TRBJ2-1; D is uncertain. This CDR3 is 17 amino acids long. The V gene lost 3 bases and the J gene lost 5 bases, with 20 bases spanning the gap. Per the germline V gene, CDR1 is MNHNS and CDR2 is SASEGT. This CDR3 reads CASSDPLRDSTHNEQFF. The CDR3 bases are TGTGCCAGCAGTGATCCCCTTCGCGATTCAACCCACAATGAGCAGTTCTTC.

About this clone: Other DNA variants within this sample encode the same CDR3. The chain employs TRBV30 and TRBJ2-7; D may be TRBD1 (7 bases). The CDR3 has 13 amino acids. Per germline, CDR1 GTSNPN and CDR2 SVGIG (reference sequence). The V end was cut by 0 bases, the J end by 9 bases, with 15 bases between. CDR3: CAWSVGGGGWQYF. CDR3 nucleotides: TGTGCCTGGAGTGTTGGAGGGGGCGGATGGCAGTACTTC.

The chain combines TRBV6-1 with TRBJ2-1; 7 bases align to TRBD1. Germline V CDR1 and CDR2: MNHNS, SASEGT. The V and J ends lost 6 bases and 4 bases, in that order; junction bases with no gene match: 9. This CDR3 contains 15 residues. The chain's CDR3 is CASSPLKGAYNEQFF. The CDR3 DNA follows: TGTGCCAGCAGCCCGTTGAAGGGGGCGTACAATGAGCAGTTCTTC.

This chain uses TRBV5-1 with TRBJ1-1; no clear D. V was cut by 3 bases and J by 0 bases, with 3 bases left in between. CDR1 is SGHRS, CDR2 YFSETQ, per germline. This CDR3 is built from 12 residues. Here the CDR3 DNA reads TGCGCCAGCAGCTCAGTGAACACTGAAGCTTTCTTT. This gives the protein CASSSVNTEAFF.

This clone was seen once. Germline and junction disagree at one end, which may indicate a read error. J is TRBJ1-1 and V is TRBV29-1; tentatively, D is TRBD1 (5 bases). The CDR3 is 12 residues long. Looked up from germline, CDR1 is SQVTM and CDR2 is ANQGSEA. The CDR3 coding sequence is TGCAGCGTTGGACAGATGAACGCTGAAGCTCTCTTT. Its protein is CSVGQMNAEALF.

In nucleotides, the CDR3 is TGTGCCAGTAGTATTGGGACAGTCAATAATTCACCCCTCCACTTT. Translating gives CASSIGTVNNSPLHF. The chain is built from TRBV19 and TRBJ1-6; the match to TRBD1 covers 7 bases. J lost 5 bases, V lost 3 bases, and 4 bases had no gene match. The CDR3 extends over 15 amino acids. In germline, CDR1 is LNHDA, CDR2 SQIVND (reference sequence). The variable domain in full, with the rest retrieved from reference TRBV19 and TRBJ1-6, is DGGITQSPKYLFRKEGQNVTLSCEQNLNHDAMYWYRQDPGQGLRLIYYSQIVNDFQKGDIAEGYSVSREKKESFPLTVTSAQKNPTAFYLCASSIGTVNNSPLHFGNGTRLTVT.

This rearrangement joins TRBV5-4 to TRBJ1-1, with 10 bases fitting TRBD1. The V gene's germline CDR1 is SGHNT and CDR2 YYREEE (reference sequence). V was clipped by 3 bases and J by 11 bases; unmatched bases: 7. CDR3 length equals 13 residues. The CDR3 region is CASSWGTGEGAFF. CDR3 sequence (DNA): TGTGCCAGCAGCTGGGGGACAGGGGAAGGCGCTTTCTTT.

The V call is TRBV19, the J call TRBJ1-5; D remains ambiguous. Germline loops: CDR1 LNHDA, CDR2 SQIVND (reference sequence). This CDR3 is built from 14 residues. The germline V and J ends were trimmed by 5 bases and 5 bases, with 13 bases remaining between them. DNA for the CDR3: TGTGCCAGTAGTGCACCTCGACGGGATCAGCCCCAGCATTTT. It codes for CASSAPRRDQPQHF.

This chain uses TRBV6-1 with TRBJ2-7, with 9 bases lining up with TRBD2. V lost 4 bases, J lost 5 bases, and 9 bases stayed unmatched. CDR1 is MNHNS and CDR2 is SASEGT in the germline V gene. The CDR3 extends over 15 amino acids. As DNA, the CDR3 is TGTGCCAGCAGTGTGGGACTAGCAGGCTTCGACGAGCAGTACTTC. This codes for CASSVGLAGFDEQYF.

The chain links TRBV19 to TRBJ1-1; no clear D gene. The V end was cut by 7 bases, the J end by 3 bases, with 18 bases between. The CDR3 totals 15 residues. Germline-derived CDR1 and CDR2 are LNHDA and SQIVND (reference sequence). The CDR3 DNA is TGTGCCAGTACCCGAATCGGGGTTTTCGACACTGAAGCTTTCTTT. Translation gives CASTRIGVFDTEAFF.

The count of this clone is one. The chain is built from TRBV19 and TRBJ2-1; 13 bases agree with TRBD2. This CDR3 comprises 15 residues. CDR1 is LNHDA, CDR2 SQIVND, per germline (reference sequence). Trimming at V came to 5 bases and at J to 7 bases, leaving 5 bases not matched to a gene. The CDR3: CASSATSGGANEQFF. CDR3 DNA: TGTGCCAGTAGTGCCACTAGCGGGGGGGCAAATGAGCAGTTCTTC.

The chain has TRBV9 and TRBJ2-1; tentatively, D is TRBD2 (5 bases). Trimming cost V 2 bases and J 7 bases, with 13 bases left between them. Looked up from germline, CDR1 is SGDLS and CDR2 is YYNGEE. The CDR3 covers 14 residues. As DNA, the CDR3 is TGTGCCAGCAGCGTGGGTCAAGCGGTAAATGAGCAGTTCTTC. This gives the protein CASSVGQAVNEQFF.

The chain employs TRBV11-2 and TRBJ2-7; 9 bases fit TRBD2. The V gene end was trimmed by 1 base and the J gene end by 5 bases; junction bases not matched to a gene: 15. The CDR3 runs to 18 residues. CDR1 and CDR2 (germline): SGHAT, FQNNGV. The CDR3 DNA is TGTGCCAGCAGCTTAGGGCTAGCGGGGAGTATGACGGTGGACGAGCAGTACTTC. Its translation: CASSLGLAGSMTVDEQYF.

In nucleotides, the CDR3 is TGTGCCAGCTCATACAGGGTCGGGACCCAGTACTTC. Protein: CASSYRVGTQYF. The rearrangement uses TRBV18 and TRBJ2-5, with a tentative D call TRBD1 (6 bases). The CDR3 sequence is 12 residues long. V was cut by 5 bases and J by 7 bases, with 11 bases left in between. Looked up from germline, CDR1 is KGHSH and CDR2 is LQKENI. Complete variable domain (other parts from reference TRBV18 and TRBJ2-5): NAGVMQNPRHLVRRRGQEARLRCSPMKGHSHVYWYRQLPEEGLKFMVYLQKENIIDESGMPKERFSAEFPKEGPSILRIQQVVRGDSAAYFCASSYRVGTQYFGPGTRLLVL.

This clone was recorded only once. The chain carries TRBV6-1 and TRBJ2-2, with D possibly TRBD2 on 5 matching bases. Trimming removed 5 bases at V and 4 bases at J, with 11 bases between. The CDR3 has 14 amino acids. Germline CDR1 MNHNS, CDR2 SASEGT. In DNA, the CDR3 is TGTGCCAGCAGTCTAGCCTCGAGCACCGGGGAGCTGTTTTTT. This encodes CASSLASSTGELFF.

The chain recombines TRBV4-1 with TRBJ1-5; TRBD1 matches 7 bases. Germline V gene data show CDR1 as MGHRA and CDR2 as YSYEKL. This CDR3 region has 16 residues. After removal of 2 bases from V and 0 bases from J, the junction contained 4 bases not matched to a gene. In DNA, the CDR3 is TGCGCCAGCAGCCAAAGGGGGCCTTATAGCAATCAGCCCCAGCATTTT. The encoded protein is CASSQRGPYSNQPQHF.

This clone showed up just a few times. J is TRBJ2-7 and V is TRBV6-1; TRBD2 agrees at 8 bases. This CDR3 contains 15 residues. Germline values: CDR1 MNHNS, CDR2 SASEGT. The V and J ends lost 8 bases and 0 bases, in that order; junction bases with no gene match: 9. CDR3: CASAEGSGSSYEQYF. In nucleotides, the CDR3 is TGTGCCAGCGCAGAGGGAAGCGGGAGCTCCTACGAGCAGTACTTC.

The chain carries TRBV2 and TRBJ2-7, with D perhaps matching TRBD1 (5 bases). Germline V gives CDR1 SNHLY, CDR2 FYNNEI. The CDR3 is 16 residues long. Trimming took off 4 bases at V and 0 bases at J, with 16 bases between the two ends. The CDR3 DNA sequence: TGTGCCAGCAGTGGACAGTACGGGTACACCTCCTACGAGCAGTACTTC. This sequence encodes CASSGQYGYTSYEQYF.

This clone was seen only a few times. The chain uses TRBV7-9 and TRBJ1-4; 7 bases line up with TRBD1. Germline V lookup: CDR1 SEHNR, CDR2 FQNEAQ (reference sequence). This CDR3 has 14 amino acids. With 5 bases clipped from V and 4 bases from J, the junction kept 4 bases outside the gene matches. CDR3 DNA sequence: TGTGCCAGCAGCCCCAGGGGGGTTAATGAAAAACTGTTTTTT. This gives the protein CASSPRGVNEKLFF. Combining the CDR3 with reference TRBV7-9 and TRBJ1-4 gives the whole variable domain DTGVSQNPRHKITKRGQNVTFRCDPISEHNRLYWYRQTLGQGPEFLTYFQNEAQLEKSRLLSDRFSAERPKGSFSTLEIQRTEQGDSAMYLCASSPRGVNEKLFFGSGTQLSVL.

The chain links TRBV5-1 to TRBJ1-6; TRBD1 matches at 9 bases. Germline CDR1 SGHRS, CDR2 YFSETQ. Trimming cost V 1 base and J 14 bases; bases outside gene matches: 13. The CDR3 sequence is 16 residues long. The CDR3 spells CASSLSTGTGFTALHF. DNA of the CDR3: TGCGCCAGCAGCTTGAGTACCGGGACAGGGTTTACGGCCCTCCACTTT.

The rearrangement links TRBV7-9 to TRBJ1-1, with D possibly matching TRBD1 (5 bases). CDR1 and CDR2 (germline): SEHNR, FQNEAQ (reference sequence). This CDR3 has 16 amino acids. The V end was cut by 2 bases, the J end by 7 bases, with 20 bases between. The CDR3 DNA sequence: TGTGCCAGCAGCTTAATAAGTGTGGGGCAGCAAAATGAAGCTTTCTTT. Translation: CASSLISVGQQNEAFF.

The chain carries TRBV7-2 and TRBJ2-1, with TRBD2 matching over 12 bases. The germline gives CDR1 SGHTA, CDR2 FQGNSA. V was pared by 4 bases and J by 9 bases, with 16 bases of the junction left unmatched. The CDR3 totals 18 residues. This chain's CDR3 is CASSSFTFLAGGPSEQFF. DNA for the CDR3: TGTGCCAGCAGCTCTTTCACCTTCCTAGCGGGAGGGCCAAGTGAGCAGTTCTTC.

This chain uses TRBV7-8 with TRBJ1-1; D may be TRBD1 (6 bases). Germline V gene data show CDR1 as SGHVS and CDR2 as FQNEAQ. V was clipped by 3 bases and J by 4 bases, with 15 bases between them. The CDR3 has 15 amino acids. Written as DNA, the CDR3 is TGTGCCAGCAGCTTGCAGGGGTTGGGTTTCACTGAAGCTTTCTTT. Translation gives CASSLQGLGFTEAFF.

The CDR3 reads CASSLVSGISSNEKLFF. The CDR3 bases are TGTGCCAGCAGCTTAGTATCAGGGATTTCGTCTAATGAAAAACTGTTTTTT. The V call is TRBV7-9, the J call TRBJ1-4; maybe TRBD1 (5 bases). The CDR3 extends over 17 amino acids. Trimming removed 1 base from V and 3 bases from J, with 15 bases in between. CDR1 and CDR2 from the germline V gene are SEHNR and FQNEAQ (reference sequence).

This clone was counted only a few times. The V and J genes are TRBV6-5 and TRBJ2-5, with D tentatively TRBD1 (6 bases). Matching the DNA end better, TRBJ2-7 makes the J call doubtful. Germline CDR1 and CDR2: MNHEY and SVGAGI. There are 15 residues in the CDR3. The chain's CDR3 is CASRLTWDNSYEQYF. As DNA, the CDR3 is TGTGCCAGCAGACTAACTTGGGACAACTCCTACGAGCAGTACTTC.

V gene TRBV27 combines with J gene TRBJ2-3, with 12 bases aligning to TRBD2. In germline, CDR1 is MNHEY, CDR2 SMNVEV (reference sequence). V was pared by 3 bases and J by 5 bases, with 15 bases of the junction left unmatched. CDR3 size: 19 residues. CDR3 region: CASSFFWTSGDRKRDTQYF. As DNA, the CDR3 is TGTGCCAGCAGTTTTTTTTGGACTAGCGGGGACCGAAAACGAGATACGCAGTATTTT.